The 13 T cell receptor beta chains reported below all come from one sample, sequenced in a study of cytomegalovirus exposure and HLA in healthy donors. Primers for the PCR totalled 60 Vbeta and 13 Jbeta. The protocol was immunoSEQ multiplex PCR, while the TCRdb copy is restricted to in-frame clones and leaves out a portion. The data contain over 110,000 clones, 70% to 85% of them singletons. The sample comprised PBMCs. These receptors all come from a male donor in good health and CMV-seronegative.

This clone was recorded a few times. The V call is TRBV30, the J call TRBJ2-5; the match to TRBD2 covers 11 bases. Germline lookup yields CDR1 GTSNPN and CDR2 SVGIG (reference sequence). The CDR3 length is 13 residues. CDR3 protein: CAYTSGSGRPQYF. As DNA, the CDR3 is TGTGCTTATACTAGCGGGAGTGGGAGGCCCCAGTACTTC.

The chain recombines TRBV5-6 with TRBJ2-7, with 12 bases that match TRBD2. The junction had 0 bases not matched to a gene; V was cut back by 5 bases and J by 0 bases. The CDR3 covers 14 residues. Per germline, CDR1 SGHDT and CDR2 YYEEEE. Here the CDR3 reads CASRTSGSSYEQYF. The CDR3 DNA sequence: TGTGCCAGCAGGACTAGCGGGAGCTCCTACGAGCAGTACTTC.

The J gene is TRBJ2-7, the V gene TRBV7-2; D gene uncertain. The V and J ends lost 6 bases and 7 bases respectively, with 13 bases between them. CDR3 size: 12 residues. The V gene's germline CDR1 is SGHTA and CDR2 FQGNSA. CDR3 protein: CASSFSLGEQYF. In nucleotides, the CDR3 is TGTGCCAGCAGTTTCTCACTCGGGGAGCAGTACTTC.

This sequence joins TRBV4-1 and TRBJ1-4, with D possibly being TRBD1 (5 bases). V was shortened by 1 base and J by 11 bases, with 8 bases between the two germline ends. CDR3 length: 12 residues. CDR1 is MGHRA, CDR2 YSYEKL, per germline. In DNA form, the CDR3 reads TGCGCCAGCAGCCAAGTCCGGGGGAAACTGTTTTTT. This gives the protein CASSQVRGKLFF.

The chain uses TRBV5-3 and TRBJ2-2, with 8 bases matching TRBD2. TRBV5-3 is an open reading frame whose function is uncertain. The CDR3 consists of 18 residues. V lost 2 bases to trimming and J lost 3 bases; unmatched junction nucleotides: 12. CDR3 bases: TGTGCCAGAAGCTTTCGGACTAGCCCCAGTCTTGACACCGGGGAGCTGTTTTTT. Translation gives CARSFRTSPSLDTGELFF.

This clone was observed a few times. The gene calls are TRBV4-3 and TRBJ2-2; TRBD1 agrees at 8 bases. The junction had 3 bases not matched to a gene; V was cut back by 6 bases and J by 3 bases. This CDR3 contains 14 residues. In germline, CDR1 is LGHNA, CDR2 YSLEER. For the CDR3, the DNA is TGCGCCAGCAGTCAGGACAGGGACACCGGGGAGCTGTTTTTT. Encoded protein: CASSQDRDTGELFF.

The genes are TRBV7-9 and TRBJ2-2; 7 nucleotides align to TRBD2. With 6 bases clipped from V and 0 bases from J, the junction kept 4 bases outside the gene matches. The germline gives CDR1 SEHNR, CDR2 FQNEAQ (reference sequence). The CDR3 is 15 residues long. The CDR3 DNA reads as TGTGCCAGCAGAGGACTAGAGGCGAACACCGGGGAGCTGTTTTTT. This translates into CASRGLEANTGELFF. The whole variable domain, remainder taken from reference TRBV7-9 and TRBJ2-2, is DTGVSQNPRHKITKRGQNVTFRCDPISEHNRLYWYRQTLGQGPEFLTYFQNEAQLEKSRLLSDRFSAERPKGSFSTLEIQRTEQGDSAMYLCASRGLEANTGELFFGEGSRLTVL.

The CDR3 DNA follows: TGTGCCAGCAGCCGCGGTGGAGGGAGGGAGACCCAGTACTTC. Translating it yields CASSRGGGRETQYF. This sequence joins TRBV5-6 and TRBJ2-5; D possibly corresponds to TRBD2 (6 bases). CDR3 size: 14 residues. V lost 4 bases and J 5 bases, leaving 15 bases between the germline ends. CDR1 and CDR2 (germline): SGHDT, YYEEEE. Combining the CDR3 with reference TRBV5-6 and TRBJ2-5 gives the whole variable domain DAGVTQSPTHLIKTRGQQVTLRCSPKSGHDTVSWYQQALGQGPQFIFQYYEEEERQRGNFPDRFSGHQFPNYSSELNVNALLLGDSALYLCASSRGGGRETQYFGPGTRLLVL.

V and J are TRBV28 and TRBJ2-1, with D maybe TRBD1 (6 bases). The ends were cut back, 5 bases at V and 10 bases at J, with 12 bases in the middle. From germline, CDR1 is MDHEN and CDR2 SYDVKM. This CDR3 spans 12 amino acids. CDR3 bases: TGTGCCAGCAGTCCAGGGGAACCGGAGCAGTTCTTC. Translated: CASSPGEPEQFF. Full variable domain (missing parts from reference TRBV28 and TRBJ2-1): DVKVTQSSRYLVKRTGEKVFLECVQDMDHENMFWYRQDPGLGLRLIYFSYDVKMKEKGDIPEGYSVSREKKERFSLILESASTNQTSMYLCASSPGEPEQFFGPGTRLTVL.

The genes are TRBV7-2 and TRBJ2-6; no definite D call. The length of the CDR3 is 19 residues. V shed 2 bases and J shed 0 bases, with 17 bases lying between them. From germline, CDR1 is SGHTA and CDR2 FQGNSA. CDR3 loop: CASSLCGVRPSSGANVLTF. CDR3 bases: TGTGCCAGCAGCTTATGCGGCGTCCGTCCCAGCTCTGGGGCCAACGTCCTGACTTTC.

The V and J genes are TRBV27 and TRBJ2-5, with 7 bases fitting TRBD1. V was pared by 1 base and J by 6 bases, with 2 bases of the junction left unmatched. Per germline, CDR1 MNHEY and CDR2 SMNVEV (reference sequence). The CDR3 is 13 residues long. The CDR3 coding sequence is TGTGCCAGCAGTTTATTACAGGGGAAGACCCAGTACTTC. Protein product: CASSLLQGKTQYF.

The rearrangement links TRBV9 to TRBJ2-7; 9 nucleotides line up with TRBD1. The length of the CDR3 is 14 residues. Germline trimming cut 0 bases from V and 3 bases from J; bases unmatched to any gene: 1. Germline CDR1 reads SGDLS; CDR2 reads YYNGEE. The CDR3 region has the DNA TGTGCCAGCAGCGTAGGGACAGGGGACTACGAGCAGTACTTC. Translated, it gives CASSVGTGDYEQYF.

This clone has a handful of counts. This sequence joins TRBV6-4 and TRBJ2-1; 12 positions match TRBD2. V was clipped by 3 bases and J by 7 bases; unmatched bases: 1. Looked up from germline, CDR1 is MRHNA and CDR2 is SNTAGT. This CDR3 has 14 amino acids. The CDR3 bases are TGTGCCAGCAGTGAGGGGACTAGCGGGAATGAGCAGTTCTTC. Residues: CASSEGTSGNEQFF.